This T cell receptor beta chain was sequenced during a study of a mutant IDH1 vaccine in newly diagnosed glioma. Whole-study context: Patients, over weeks 1, 3, 5, 7, 11, 15, 19 and 23, received a total of eight vaccinations. The treated population exhibited a male proportion of about 62%, a female proportion of about 38%, and a mean age of around 40 years. Patients were started on vaccination 4-6 weeks after radiotherapy alone, or with temozolomide cycles.

The germline V and J ends were trimmed by 3 bases and 5 bases, with 10 bases remaining between them. Germline V CDR1 and CDR2: MNHEY, SMNVEV (reference sequence). This CDR3 is 13 amino acids long. Time point meaning: week 11, during vaccination. Doses consisted of 300 ug of mutant IDH1 20-mer peptide each, paired with topical imiquimod. The donors' diagnosis was new WHO grade 3 or 4 astrocytoma that was IDH1-mutant and ATRX-lost. Using immunoSEQ multiplex PCR, the repertoire was profiled, and TCRdb retains in-frame clones only, with some absent. The top ten hold 1.5% to 2.5% of the sample, which has over 55,000 clones, about 89% seen once. Concerning this clone itself: Its antigen is unknown.

The TCR originated in a man aged 40-49 years with glioma. The source material was PBMCs, sampled from a glioma patient whose treatment included an IDH1 peptide vaccine. The chain is built from TRBV27 and TRBJ1-2; D is unresolved. The CDR3: CASSFGRTYGYTF. The CDR3 DNA sequence: TGTGCCAGCAGTTTTGGGCGGACGTATGGCTACACCTTC.